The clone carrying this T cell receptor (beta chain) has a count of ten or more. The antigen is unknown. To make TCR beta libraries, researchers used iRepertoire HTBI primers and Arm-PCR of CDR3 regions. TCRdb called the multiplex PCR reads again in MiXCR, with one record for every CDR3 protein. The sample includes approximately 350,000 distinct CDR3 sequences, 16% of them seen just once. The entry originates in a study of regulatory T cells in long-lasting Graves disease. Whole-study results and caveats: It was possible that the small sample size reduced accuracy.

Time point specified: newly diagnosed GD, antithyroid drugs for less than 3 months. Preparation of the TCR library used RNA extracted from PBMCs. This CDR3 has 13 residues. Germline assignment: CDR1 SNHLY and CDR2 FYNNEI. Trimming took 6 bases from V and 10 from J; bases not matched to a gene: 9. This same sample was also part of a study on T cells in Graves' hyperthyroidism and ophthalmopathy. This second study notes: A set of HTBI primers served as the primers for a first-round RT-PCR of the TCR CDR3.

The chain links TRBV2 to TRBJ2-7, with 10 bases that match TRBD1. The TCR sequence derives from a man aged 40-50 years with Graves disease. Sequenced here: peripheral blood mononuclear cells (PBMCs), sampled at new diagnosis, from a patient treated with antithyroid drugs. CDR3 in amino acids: CASRARTGGNQYF. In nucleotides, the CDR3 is TGTGCCAGCAGGGCCAGGACAGGGGGGAATCAGTACTTC.